These 30 T cell receptor beta chains originate from one sample sequenced in a study of T cell repertoires in cytomegalovirus infection. MiXCR, run by TCRdb on the reads, gives a single entry per CDR3 protein. The data show around 310,000 distinct CDR3 sequences, with under 20% seen just once and 9.5% to 15% held by the top ten. Sample: PBMCs. The receptors were gathered from a human donor in good health (CMV status not recorded). Some clones in this sample may be carry-over from other donors' samples.

This clonotype was picked up a small number of times. V and J are TRBV7-9 and TRBJ2-1; maybe TRBD1 (6 bases). CDR3 size: 15 residues. V lost 2 bases, J lost 2 bases, and 10 bases lay in between. Per germline, CDR1 SEHNR and CDR2 FQNEAQ (reference sequence). The CDR3 coding sequence is TGTGCCAGCAGCTTAACAGGGAATCCCTACAATGAGCAGTTCTTC. Its protein is CASSLTGNPYNEQFF. The complete variable domain, with remaining parts taken from reference TRBV7-9 and TRBJ2-1, reads DTGVSQNPRHKITKRGQNVTFRCDPISEHNRLYWYRQTLGQGPEFLTYFQNEAQLEKSRLLSDRFSAERPKGSFSTLEIQRTEQGDSAMYLCASSLTGNPYNEQFFGPGTRLTVL.

By sample fraction, this clonotype is medium-sized. The CDR3 DNA is TGTGCCAGCAATCTACTAGCGGGGGCCACAGATACGCAGTATTTT. Translation gives CASNLLAGATDTQYF. The chain is built from TRBV2 and TRBJ2-3, with TRBD2 matching over 11 bases. Germline CDR1 SNHLY, CDR2 FYNNEI. The CDR3 spans 15 residues. J gave up 2 bases and V 7 bases, and 5 bases lay outside the gene matches. Based on the CDR3 plus reference TRBV2 and TRBJ2-3, the full variable domain is EPEVTQTPSHQVTQMGQEVILRCVPISNHLYFYWYRQILGQKVEFLVSFYNNEISEKSEIFDDQFSVERPDGSNFTLKIRSTKLEDSAMYFCASNLLAGATDTQYFGPGTRLTVL.

There are many counts of this clonotype. This chain links TRBV7-3 with TRBJ1-2, with D uncertain. Trimming shortened V by 1 base and J by 1 base, and 7 bases separated the two germline ends. Germline CDR1 reads SGHTA; CDR2 reads FQGTGA. This CDR3 has 14 amino acids. The CDR3 sequence is CASSLNPDNYGYTF. The DNA of the CDR3 is TGTGCCAGCAGCTTAAATCCGGATAACTATGGCTACACCTTC. Looking up the rest from reference TRBV7-3 and TRBJ1-2 gives the full variable domain: GAGVSQTPSNKVTEKGKYVELRCDPISGHTALYWYRQSLGQGPEFLIYFQGTGAADDSGLPNDRFFAVRPEGSVSTLKIQRTERGDSAVYLCASSLNPDNYGYTFGSGTRLTVV.

There are many counts of this clonotype. At one boundary the junction diverges from the germline segment, which might be a read error. The genes are TRBV7-7 and TRBJ1-3; D unresolved. The CDR3 spans 13 residues. Germline CDR1 is SSHAT and CDR2 is FNYEAQ (reference sequence). CDR3 sequence (DNA): TGTGCTAGCAGCTCGACTCCCGGAAACACCATATATTTT. The encoded protein is CASSSTPGNTIYF.

This clonotype came up a few times. V and J are TRBV4-1 and TRBJ2-7, with D possibly matching TRBD2 (6 bases). Germline V CDR1 and CDR2: MGHRA, YSYEKL. This CDR3 is built from 15 residues. V lost 1 base to trimming and J lost 3 bases, with 13 bases between them. DNA for the CDR3: TGCGCCAGCAGCCAAGCATTTGGGACTCTCTACGAGCAGTACTTC. Amino acid sequence: CASSQAFGTLYEQYF.

The chain links TRBV20-1 to TRBJ2-5; 8 bases map to TRBD2. There are 17 residues in the CDR3. Per germline, CDR1 DFQATT and CDR2 SNEGSKA (reference sequence). With 3 bases clipped from V and 4 bases from J, the junction kept 16 bases outside the gene matches. The CDR3 DNA reads as TGCAGTGCTAGTCAGACTTCGGGACTAGTATACTCAGAGACCCAGTACTTC. Protein sequence: CSASQTSGLVYSETQYF.

This clonotype has a count of ten or more. The chain uses TRBV7-8 and TRBJ1-6, with D unclear. CDR3 length: 14 amino acids. Trimming removed 1 base at V and 13 bases at J, with 14 bases between. Looked up from germline, CDR1 is SGHVS and CDR2 is FQNEAQ. As DNA, the CDR3 is TGTGCCAGCAGCTTAGACCCGGCGTGGTCCCCCCTCCACTTT. It is translated as CASSLDPAWSPLHF.

V gene TRBV12-3 or TRBV12-4 combines with J gene TRBJ2-2, with 9 nucleotides matching TRBD1. V gave up 6 bases and J gave up 5 bases; unmatched junction bases: 10. There are 16 residues in the CDR3. Here the CDR3 reads CASSALGQGKTGELFF. CDR3 coding DNA: TGTGCCAGCAGCGCACTGGGACAGGGTAAAACCGGGGAGCTGTTTTTT.

This clonotype was counted ten times or more. The CDR3, as DNA: TGCGCCAGCAGCCACGGTAAAGGAGACACCGGGGAGCTGTTTTTT. Its translation: CASSHGKGDTGELFF. This chain uses TRBV4-1 with TRBJ2-2; no firm D call. This CDR3 spans 15 amino acids. Trimming removed 3 bases from V and 3 bases from J, with 11 bases in between. Germline V gene lookup returns CDR1 MGHRA and CDR2 YSYEKL.

This clonotype has ten or more counts. V gene TRBV11-3 combines with J gene TRBJ2-7; TRBD1 aligns across 8 bases. Germline trimming cut 5 bases from V and 8 bases from J; bases unmatched to any gene: 11. The CDR3 covers 14 residues. Germline loops: CDR1 SGHNT, CDR2 YENEEA. DNA for the CDR3: TGTGCCAGCAGCCCGCAGGGGGCGAGAAACAAGCAGTACTTC. Protein sequence: CASSPQGARNKQYF.

This clonotype has only a few counts. The gene calls are TRBV2 and TRBJ2-1; 7 bases line up with TRBD2. This CDR3 is 16 amino acids long. V lost 4 bases to trimming and J lost 4 bases; unmatched junction nucleotides: 10. Germline V lookup: CDR1 SNHLY, CDR2 FYNNEI. For the CDR3, the DNA is TGTGCCAGCAGTGTTTTGGTAGCGGGCTCATACAATGAGCAGTTCTTC. Protein: CASSVLVAGSYNEQFF.

The CDR3 coding sequence is TGTGCCAGCAGCCTGCGGGCCGCAGAAAACACCATATATTTT. It encodes CASSLRAAENTIYF. The V gene is TRBV5-6, the J gene TRBJ1-3, with D hard to call. CDR3 length: 14 amino acids. V lost 4 bases, J lost 6 bases, and 14 bases lay in between. Germline V CDR1 and CDR2: SGHDT, YYEEEE.

The chain recombines TRBV20-1 with TRBJ1-2; D gene ambiguous. The CDR3 has 12 residues. Germline loops: CDR1 DFQATT, CDR2 SNEGSKA (reference sequence). Trimming shortened V by 1 base and J by 4 bases, and 7 bases separated the two germline ends. The CDR3 here is CSARAGVYGYTF. CDR3 DNA: TGCAGTGCTAGAGCAGGCGTCTATGGCTACACCTTC.

This clonotype came up many times. The CDR3 spells CASSRVSGVPDTQYF. The CDR3 DNA sequence: TGTGCCAGCAGTCGTGTTAGCGGTGTCCCAGATACGCAGTATTTT. This rearrangement joins TRBV6-1 to TRBJ2-3; possibly TRBD2 for D (6 bases). The CDR3 runs to 15 residues. Germline loops: CDR1 MNHNS, CDR2 SASEGT. V was shortened by 5 bases and J by 4 bases, with 16 bases between the two germline ends.

The chain's CDR3 is CASSQVQGVNEKLFF. The CDR3 nucleotides are TGCGCCAGCAGCCAAGTACAGGGGGTTAATGAAAAACTGTTTTTT. The chain has TRBV4-1 and TRBJ1-4, with 8 bases that match TRBD1. Trimming at V came to 1 base and at J to 4 bases, leaving 2 bases not matched to a gene. Germline CDR1 and CDR2: MGHRA and YSYEKL. The CDR3 consists of 15 residues.

The chain uses TRBV13 and TRBJ1-2; maybe TRBD1 (6 bases). The CDR3 extends over 15 amino acids. Trimming took off 6 bases at V and 3 bases at J, with 17 bases between the two ends. Germline V gene sequence: CDR1 PRHDT, CDR2 FYEKMQ (reference sequence). CDR3 region: CASSPQGQGDYGYTF. The CDR3, as DNA: TGTGCCAGCAGTCCTCAGGGGCAGGGAGACTATGGCTACACCTTC.

This clonotype has a count of ten or more. The chain combines TRBV19 with TRBJ1-5; 8 bases map to TRBD1. There are 15 residues in the CDR3. Germline CDR1 and CDR2: LNHDA and SQIVND (reference sequence). Unmatched junction bases numbered 6, after V lost 3 bases and J lost 5 bases. The CDR3 loop reads CASSMRTGYDQPQHF. CDR3 nucleotides: TGTGCCAGTAGTATGAGGACAGGGTACGATCAGCCCCAGCATTTT.

This clonotype was detected many times. The chain recombines TRBV7-2 with TRBJ2-3; TRBD1 agrees at 8 bases. Trimming removed 5 bases from V and 3 bases from J; junction bases left unmatched: 7. From germline, CDR1 is SGHTA and CDR2 FQGNSA. CDR3 length equals 15 residues. The CDR3 DNA reads TGTGCCAGCAGCCCGGGACAGGAGCATACAGATACGCAGTATTTT. As protein: CASSPGQEHTDTQYF. Full variable domain (missing parts from reference TRBV7-2 and TRBJ2-3): GAGVSQSPSNKVTEKGKDVELRCDPISGHTALYWYRQSLGQGLEFLIYFQGNSAPDKSGLPSDRFSAERTGGSVSTLTIQRTQQEDSAVYLCASSPGQEHTDTQYFGPGTRLTVL.

Comment on this clonotype: The junction departs from the called germline gene at one end, perhaps through a read error. The V gene is TRBV5-6, the J gene TRBJ1-2; 8 nucleotides align to TRBD1. The CDR3 extends over 16 amino acids. Germline lookup yields CDR1 SGHDT and CDR2 YYEEEE. CDR3 nucleotides: TGTGCCAGCATCTTGTTGTTGACAGGGGAAAGGGCTGGCTACACCTTC. This sequence encodes CASILLLTGERAGYTF.

The rearrangement uses TRBV28 and TRBJ2-7; 7 bases are shared with TRBD1. The closer fit of TRBJ2-1 to the DNA end suggests the J call may be wrong. Germline lookup yields CDR1 MDHEN and CDR2 SYDVKM. The length of the CDR3 is 17 residues. The CDR3 protein is CASSSSGTAIYPYEQFF. The CDR3 DNA reads as TGTGCCAGCAGCTCTTCCGGGACAGCAATATACCCCTACGAGCAGTTCTTC.

This clonotype has only a few counts. V is TRBV10-3 and J is TRBJ2-1; no clear D. The CDR3 length is 15 residues. With 6 bases removed from V and 1 base from J, the gap between germline ends came to 13 bases. Germline V CDR1 and CDR2: ENHRY, SYGVKD. The CDR3 DNA is TGTGCCATCAGCGCCACCATGGGGTCCTACAATGAGCAGTTCTTC. It specifies CAISATMGSYNEQFF.

The chain couples TRBV5-6 to TRBJ1-1, with D unclear. Trimming stripped 3 bases from V and 5 bases from J, with 17 bases between. CDR1 is SGHDT and CDR2 is YYEEEE in the germline V gene. The CDR3 loop spans 15 amino acids. The CDR3, as DNA: TGTGCCAGCAGCTGGGGTCGGGTGTGGGATACTGAAGCTTTCTTT. Protein sequence: CASSWGRVWDTEAFF.

This clonotype has only a few counts. The rearrangement joins TRBV20-1 to TRBJ1-2; D is uncertain. The CDR3 loop spans 13 amino acids. Germline V lookup: CDR1 DFQATT, CDR2 SNEGSKA (reference sequence). The V and J ends lost 1 base and 2 bases respectively, with 8 bases between them. CDR3 protein: CSARGSENYGYTF. CDR3 in DNA: TGCAGTGCTAGAGGATCCGAGAACTATGGCTACACCTTC.

The chain couples TRBV18 to TRBJ2-3; 8 bases map to TRBD2. Losses at the gene ends were 3 bases for V and 5 bases for J; bases not matched to a gene: 16. This CDR3 is 18 amino acids long. Germline V gene lookup returns CDR1 KGHSH and CDR2 LQKENI. The CDR3 loop is CASSPPASGGSGGDTQYF. In nucleotides, the CDR3 is TGTGCCAGCTCACCCCCTGCAAGCGGGGGTAGTGGGGGAGATACGCAGTATTTT.

This clonotype appeared many times. This sequence joins TRBV7-2 and TRBJ1-3; 9 nucleotides agree with TRBD1. CDR3 length: 15 amino acids. Trimming removed 2 bases from V and 7 bases from J; junction bases left unmatched: 6. Per the germline V gene, CDR1 is SGHTA and CDR2 is FQGNSA. CDR3 loop: CASSLMGTGTNTIYF. The CDR3 DNA reads as TGTGCCAGCAGCTTAATGGGGACAGGGACCAACACCATATATTTT.

This clonotype has just a few counts. The chain carries TRBV19 and TRBJ1-4; tentatively, D is TRBD1 (5 bases). The V end lost 3 bases, the J end lost 5 bases, and 13 bases lay between the germline ends. Per germline, CDR1 LNHDA and CDR2 SQIVND (reference sequence). This CDR3 comprises 15 residues. This chain's CDR3 is CASSMFGTGNEKLFF. The CDR3 coding sequence is TGTGCCAGTAGTATGTTCGGGACTGGAAATGAAAAACTGTTTTTT.

The chain carries TRBV5-4 and TRBJ2-4; D remains ambiguous. Germline V gene sequence: CDR1 SGHNT, CDR2 YYREEE (reference sequence). The CDR3 has 13 amino acids. V lost 9 bases and J 6 bases, leaving 16 bases between the germline ends. CDR3 region: CATEAPVGNIQYF. CDR3 DNA sequence: TGTGCCACCGAAGCCCCCGTCGGAAACATTCAGTACTTC.

The chain combines TRBV5-6 with TRBJ1-1, with 7 bases lining up with TRBD1. Germline CDR1 reads SGHDT; CDR2 reads YYEEEE. The ends lost 0 bases at V and 5 bases at J; junction bases unmatched: 7. This CDR3 has 15 residues. CDR3 in DNA: TGTGCCAGCAGCTTGGTGACAGGGAGGGTGACTGAAGCTTTCTTT. Its protein is CASSLVTGRVTEAFF.

The rearrangement joins TRBV6-2 or TRBV6-3 to TRBJ1-2; D call uncertain. The CDR3 is made up of 13 amino acids. Trimming cost V 0 bases and J 9 bases, with 11 bases left between them. Per the germline V gene, CDR1 is MNHEY and CDR2 is SVGEGT. Here the CDR3 DNA reads TGTGCCAGCAGTTACTCGACGGCTACGCGCTACACCTTC. It specifies CASSYSTATRYTF.

This sequence joins TRBV29-1 and TRBJ2-1; TRBD1 is a possible D gene (5 bases). V was clipped by 7 bases and J by 4 bases, with 14 bases between them. This CDR3 comprises 13 residues. The germline gives CDR1 SQVTM, CDR2 ANQGSEA. The CDR3 loop is CSASPTVYNEQFF. For the CDR3, the DNA is TGCAGCGCCAGCCCGACAGTTTACAATGAGCAGTTCTTC.